The clone carrying this TCR beta chain has a count of ten or more. The antigen is unknown. The CDR3 covers 16 residues. The germline V gene has CDR1 SGDLS and CDR2 YYNGEE. J was trimmed by 0 bases and V by 4 bases; bases with no gene match: 9. Genomic DNA acted as the template from which TCR beta VDJ combination and CDR3 sequence profiling were carried out. TCRdb re-derived calls from the reads in MiXCR, one entry per CDR3 protein. The table shows about 170,000 distinct CDR3 sequences, with 55% to 80% occurring only once. The data belong to a study of CD8+CD57+ T cells in acquired aplastic anemia. Overall study results and limits: Patients and controls shared nearly 30 CD8+ CDR3 sequences, which appeared highly expressed in patients and within their immunodominant clones. Researchers reported that CD8+ Simpson's diversity was not significantly different in patients versus controls.

Specimen: sorted CD4+, CD8+, or CD8+CD57+ T cells (not recorded which) from PBMCs. The sequence derives from a human donor in good health. The chain links TRBV9 to TRBJ2-5, with 7 bases identical to TRBD2. CDR3 DNA sequence: TGTGCCAGCAGCCCGACACGGGGGGTGTACCAAGAGACCCAGTACTTC. Translation gives CASSPTRGVYQETQYF.